This section outlines one TCR beta chain sequence together with its context. As yet, its antigen is unknown. PCR used 60 Vbeta primers and 13 Jbeta primers. Assay: immunoSEQ multiplex PCR; the TCRdb copy retains only in-frame clones and omits some. The sample shows about 190,000 clones, more than 70% of them seen only once. This entry is derived from a study of cytomegalovirus exposure and HLA in healthy donors. Study findings and constraints: Other equally common chains were less clonally expanded than HLA-associated TCR beta chains, a later analysis showed. When analyzed later, a missense DCLRE1C variant was found to be linked to TCR beta V- and J-gene trimming.

Between the trimmed V and J ends, which lost 0 bases and 13 bases, there was a span of 8 bases. Germline loops: CDR1 SGHRS, CDR2 YFSETQ. The CDR3 is 11 residues long. The sample was PBMCs. The genes are TRBV5-1 and TRBJ2-1; no clear D. This TCR derives from a young man in good health and CMV-seropositive. The DNA of the CDR3 is TGCGCCAGCAGCTTGGATCAGGATCAGTTCTTC. Amino acids: CASSLDQDQFF.